This T cell receptor (beta chain) was recovered during a study of shared clonotypes between healthy human individuals. For the study at large: Per donor, three plates held CD4 naive cells, three held CD4 memory, two held CD8 naive and one held CD8 memory.

Overall study findings and caveats: Clonotype sharing across a few donors was observed for around 5% of naive CD4 clonotypes.

This CDR3 contains 11 residues. Trimming took 3 bases from V and 9 from J, leaving 9 bases between them. Looked up from germline, CDR1 is SEHNR and CDR2 is FQNEAQ (reference sequence). An approximately 210 ng quantity of DNA, 29,000 or so T cell genomes, went into the sorted-subset replicate PCRs. Study processing details: Quality scores were absent from the junction-only immunoSEQ sequences, so filtering differed. Clones were sequenced by immunoSEQ multiplex PCR, and TCRdb holds only the in-frame ones, with some missing. V and J calls plus clone size are reproduced from that table; the DNA served to infer D and trimming. The sample lists around 990,000 clones; approximately 80% were seen once. A single count supports this clone. Its antigen is currently unknown.

This clonotype originated in a man younger than 35 in good health. Some clones in this sample may be carry-over from other donors' samples. The chain couples TRBV7-9 to TRBJ2-7; D tentatively fits TRBD1 or TRBD2 (5 bases each). The specimen was memory CD4+ T cells from PBMCs. Subset: CD45RA-negative fraction. Here the CDR3 DNA reads TGTGCCAGCAGCTTTGAGGGACGGCAGTACTTC. The encoded protein is CASSFEGRQYF.